The entry below describes one TCR beta chain. Using immunoSEQ multiplex PCR, the repertoire was profiled, and TCRdb retains in-frame clones only, with some absent. The profile shows 360,000 or so clones, around four fifths of them singletons. Enrollees, about 18 to 95 years old, lived in approximately 25 US areas. Trimming took 4 bases from V and 10 from J, leaving 15 bases between them. Germline V CDR1 and CDR2: SGHNT, YYREEE (reference sequence). The CDR3 has 13 amino acids. The data were taken from a study of blood T cell repertoires in COVID-19. The chain couples TRBV5-4 to TRBJ1-3, with D perhaps matching TRBD1 (6 bases). The sample consisted of PBMCs or T cells enriched from blood (not recorded which). The sequence came from a woman in her fifties or sixties who had recovered from COVID-19. CDR3 residues: CASSTQQGVTIYF. The CDR3 coding sequence is TGTGCCAGCAGCACCCAACAGGGAGTGACCATATATTTT.